One sample yielded the 3 T cell receptor beta chains listed below, sequenced in a study of cytomegalovirus exposure and HLA in healthy donors. Amplification used 60 Vbeta primers and 13 Jbeta primers. Sequenced by immunoSEQ multiplex PCR; TCRdb stores in-frame clones only, minus some. In the table there are roughly 80,000 clones, approximately 84% of which are singletons. The sample consisted of PBMCs. The receptor set was obtained from a woman in her forties or fifties in good health and CMV-seronegative.

V and J are TRBV5-1 and TRBJ2-1; 10 bases map to TRBD1. Germline CDR1 is SGHRS and CDR2 is YFSETQ. Unmatched junction bases numbered 1, after V lost 0 bases and J lost 7 bases. The CDR3 contains 14 residues. For the CDR3, the DNA is TGCGCCAGCAGCTTGGGACAGGGGGCAAATGAGCAGTTCTTC. Translated: CASSLGQGANEQFF.

The sample holds a few counts of this clone. V is TRBV6-1 and J is TRBJ2-7; 7 bases line up with TRBD1. Germline CDR1 reads MNHNS; CDR2 reads SASEGT. V was pared by 6 bases and J by 4 bases, with 3 bases of the junction left unmatched. This CDR3 has 12 residues. CDR3 sequence reads: CASRGQKYEQYF. The CDR3 DNA is TGTGCCAGCAGGGGACAGAAATACGAGCAGTACTTC.

The chain couples TRBV28 to TRBJ1-2; D remains unclear. V was shortened by 1 base and J by 5 bases, with 14 bases between the two germline ends. CDR3 length: 15 residues. Germline assignment: CDR1 MDHEN and CDR2 SYDVKM. The CDR3 here is CASSLSIFGLYGYTF. In DNA, the CDR3 is TGTGCCAGCAGTTTATCCATTTTTGGCTTATATGGCTACACCTTC.